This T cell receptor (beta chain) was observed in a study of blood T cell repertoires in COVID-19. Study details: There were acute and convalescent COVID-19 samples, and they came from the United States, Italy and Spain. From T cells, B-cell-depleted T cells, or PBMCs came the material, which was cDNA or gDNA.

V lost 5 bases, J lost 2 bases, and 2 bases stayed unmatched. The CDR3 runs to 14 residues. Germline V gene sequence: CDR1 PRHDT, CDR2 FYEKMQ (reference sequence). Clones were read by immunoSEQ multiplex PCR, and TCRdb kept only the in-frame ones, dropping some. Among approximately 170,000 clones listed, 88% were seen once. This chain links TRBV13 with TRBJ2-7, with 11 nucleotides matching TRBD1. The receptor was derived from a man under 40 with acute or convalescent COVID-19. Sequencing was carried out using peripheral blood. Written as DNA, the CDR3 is TGTGCCAGCAGCCCGGGACAGGGGGCCTACGAGCAGTACTTC. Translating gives CASSPGQGAYEQYF.